Shown below are 20 T cell receptor beta chains from a single sample sequenced in a study of T-cell reconstitution after alpha-beta-depleted transplantation in children. For TCRbeta, the library was prepared with unique molecular identifiers. Via MiXCR, TCRdb re-called the PCR reads, giving one row per CDR3 protein. The sample shows 750,000 to 950,000 distinct CDR3 sequences, roughly 15% of them seen only once. The sequencing here drew on PBMCs, mostly from graft donor cells, taken 360 days after TCRalphabeta/CD19-depleted stem cell transplant. Source of these receptors: a male patient between 10 and 17 years old who had a stem cell transplant for acute lymphoblastic leukemia, so the T cells may come from the graft donor.

There are many counts of this clonotype. This sequence joins TRBV5-1 and TRBJ2-5, with TRBD2 identical over 10 bases. This CDR3 is built from 14 residues. After removal of 4 bases from V and 5 bases from J, the junction contained 5 bases not matched to a gene. Germline CDR1 and CDR2: SGHRS and YFSETQ. CDR3 DNA: TGCGCCAGCAGCACTGGACTAGCGGAGGAGACCCAGTACTTC. Its translation: CASSTGLAEETQYF. The full variable domain, completed using reference TRBV5-1 and TRBJ2-5, is KAGVTQTPRYLIKTRGQQVTLSCSPISGHRSVSWYQQTPGQGLQFLFEYFSETQRNKGNFPGRFSGRQFSNSRSEMNVSTLELGDSALYLCASSTGLAEETQYFGPGTRLLVL.

This chain connects TRBV12-3 or TRBV12-4 to TRBJ1-4; D not resolved. This CDR3 spans 14 amino acids. V was pared by 0 bases and J by 7 bases, with 9 bases between. For the CDR3, the DNA is TGTGCCAGCAGTTTAGCGGGTGATCCTGAAAAACTGTTTTTT. As protein: CASSLAGDPEKLFF.

This chain joins TRBV7-7 and TRBJ2-1; TRBD2 aligns across 10 bases. The V gene's germline CDR1 is SSHAT and CDR2 FNYEAQ (reference sequence). V shed 0 bases and J 1 base; nucleotides not matched to a gene: 6. There are 18 residues in the CDR3. Here the CDR3 DNA reads TGTGCCAGCAGCTTAGCCCCTAGCGGGAGTAAGTCCTACAATGAGCAGTTCTTC. Protein product: CASSLAPSGSKSYNEQFF.

This clonotype turned up a few times. This chain uses TRBV7-3 with TRBJ2-3; 8 bases map to TRBD1. Trimming cost V 4 bases and J 6 bases; bases outside gene matches: 12. This CDR3 has 16 residues. The V gene's germline CDR1 is SGHTA and CDR2 FQGTGA. This CDR3 reads CASSSRGPPFRDTQYF. The DNA for the CDR3 is TGTGCCAGCAGCTCCAGGGGGCCTCCGTTTAGGGATACGCAGTATTTT. Variable domain in full (rest from reference TRBV7-3 and TRBJ2-3): GAGVSQTPSNKVTEKGKYVELRCDPISGHTALYWYRQSLGQGPEFLIYFQGTGAADDSGLPNDRFFAVRPEGSVSTLKIQRTERGDSAVYLCASSSRGPPFRDTQYFGPGTRLTVL.

This clonotype has just a few counts. The V call is TRBV5-1, the J call TRBJ1-2, with D unresolved. The V end was cut by 3 bases, the J end by 8 bases, with 23 bases between. This CDR3 region has 16 residues. Germline lookup yields CDR1 SGHRS and CDR2 YFSETQ. The CDR3 DNA is TGCGCCAGCAGCTCCCCCACAGTTACCCCTATGGAGGGCTACACCTTC. Translating gives CASSSPTVTPMEGYTF.

This chain joins TRBV18 and TRBJ2-7; 10 bases match TRBD2. The germline gives CDR1 KGHSH, CDR2 LQKENI. V was pared by 4 bases and J by 6 bases, with 6 bases of the junction left unmatched. The CDR3 runs 14 residues. CDR3 nucleotides: TGTGCCAGCTCACTCGGACTAGCGGAGGGCGAGCAGTACTTC. Its translation is CASSLGLAEGEQYF.

This clonotype was recorded many times. The chain has TRBV5-1 and TRBJ2-2; 8 bases agree with TRBD1. J was trimmed by 2 bases and V by 2 bases; bases with no gene match: 5. CDR3 length equals 16 residues. Germline V CDR1 and CDR2: SGHRS, YFSETQ. CDR3 DNA sequence: TGCGCCAGCAGCTTAGAGGACAGGGTCAACACCGGGGAGCTGTTTTTT. Translation gives CASSLEDRVNTGELFF. Complete variable domain (other parts from reference TRBV5-1 and TRBJ2-2): KAGVTQTPRYLIKTRGQQVTLSCSPISGHRSVSWYQQTPGQGLQFLFEYFSETQRNKGNFPGRFSGRQFSNSRSEMNVSTLELGDSALYLCASSLEDRVNTGELFFGEGSRLTVL.

There are many counts of this clonotype. V and J are TRBV5-1 and TRBJ2-7, with 9 bases aligning to TRBD2. There are 13 residues in the CDR3. J lost 3 bases, V lost 5 bases, and 3 bases had no gene match. CDR1 is SGHRS and CDR2 is YFSETQ in the germline V gene. This chain's CDR3 is CASSLAGYYEQYF. The CDR3 DNA sequence: TGCGCCAGCAGTCTAGCGGGGTACTACGAGCAGTACTTC.

This sequence joins TRBV10-3 and TRBJ2-1; 9 nucleotides line up with TRBD1. This CDR3 comprises 15 residues. Germline V lookup: CDR1 ENHRY, CDR2 SYGVKD. The junction had 8 bases not matched to a gene; V was cut back by 3 bases and J by 8 bases. CDR3 in DNA: TGTGCCATCAGTGATCCGGGACAGGGTATCTATGAGCAGTTCTTC. It codes for CAISDPGQGIYEQFF.

The table lists this clonotype with a few counts. The V gene is TRBV5-6, the J gene TRBJ2-3; 9 bases fit TRBD2. In germline, CDR1 is SGHDT, CDR2 YYEEEE. V lost 4 bases to trimming and J lost 5 bases; unmatched junction nucleotides: 5. The CDR3 is made up of 14 amino acids. CDR3 region: CASSQSSGGDTQYF. The DNA of the CDR3 is TGTGCCAGCAGCCAAAGTAGCGGGGGAGATACGCAGTATTTT.

This clonotype has only a few counts. The chain joins TRBV6-5 to TRBJ2-1, with 7 bases identical to TRBD2. The J segment lost 5 bases and the V segment lost 2 bases, leaving 15 bases of the junction unmatched. The CDR3 covers 18 residues. Germline values: CDR1 MNHEY, CDR2 SVGAGI. In nucleotides, the CDR3 is TGTGCCAGCAGTTACACTCCTCCAATGGCGGGAGCAAACAATGAGCAGTTCTTC. This sequence encodes CASSYTPPMAGANNEQFF.

This clonotype was seen a handful of times. This sequence joins TRBV20-1 and TRBJ2-1; 10 bases are shared with TRBD2. Germline V CDR1 and CDR2: DFQATT, SNEGSKA (reference sequence). Trimming cost V 3 bases and J 7 bases; bases outside gene matches: 6. The CDR3 extends over 14 amino acids. The CDR3 spells CSASKVAGGNEQFF. The CDR3 DNA reads as TGCAGTGCTAGTAAGGTAGCGGGAGGAAATGAGCAGTTCTTC.

This clonotype was seen a handful of times. This rearrangement joins TRBV12-3 or TRBV12-4 to TRBJ2-5; D tentatively fits TRBD1 or TRBD2 (5 bases each). The CDR3 length is 19 residues. The V and J ends lost 1 base and 4 bases respectively, with 25 bases between them. This chain's CDR3 is CASSLVARNLESRGETQYF. The CDR3 DNA reads as TGTGCCAGCAGTTTAGTAGCCCGGAACTTGGAATCGAGGGGAGAGACCCAGTACTTC.

The chain has TRBV4-1 and TRBJ2-1; 10 nucleotides line up with TRBD2. The CDR3 contains 18 residues. After removal of 0 bases from V and 8 bases from J, the junction contained 13 bases not matched to a gene. Germline CDR1 reads MGHRA; CDR2 reads YSYEKL. The CDR3 nucleotides are TGCGCCAGCAGCCAAGAAGGGATAGCGGGAGGCCCTTGGGATGAGCAGTTCTTC. Its translation is CASSQEGIAGGPWDEQFF.

This clonotype was picked up a small number of times. The chain carries TRBV29-1 and TRBJ1-1; no definite D call. CDR3 length equals 13 residues. CDR1 is SQVTM, CDR2 ANQGSEA, per germline. V lost 5 bases to trimming and J lost 0 bases, with 10 bases between them. CDR3 residues: CSVRGKLNTEAFF. The CDR3 DNA is TGCAGCGTTCGAGGGAAATTGAACACTGAAGCTTTCTTT.

The chain combines TRBV6-1 with TRBJ2-2; 10 positions agree with TRBD2. V gave up 6 bases and J gave up 0 bases; unmatched junction bases: 4. CDR3 size: 16 residues. Germline CDR1 MNHNS, CDR2 SASEGT. The chain's CDR3 is CASSWTSGANTGELFF. CDR3 nucleotide sequence: TGTGCCAGCAGCTGGACTAGCGGCGCGAACACCGGGGAGCTGTTTTTT.

The chain links TRBV3-1 to TRBJ2-1; perhaps TRBD2 as D (6 bases). The CDR3 loop spans 15 amino acids. CDR1 LGHDT and CDR2 YNNKEL come from the germline V gene (reference sequence). Trimming cost V 1 base and J 6 bases, with 13 bases left between them. In DNA form, the CDR3 reads TGTGCCAGCAGCCAAGTGGTAATAGCGGTCAATGAGCAGTTCTTC. Translating gives CASSQVVIAVNEQFF.

This chain joins TRBV5-1 and TRBJ1-1; 10 bases align to TRBD1. This CDR3 has 17 amino acids. In germline, CDR1 is SGHRS, CDR2 YFSETQ. Germline trimming cut 1 base from V and 0 bases from J; bases unmatched to any gene: 6. CDR3 bases: TGCGCCAGCAGCTTGACGACAGGGGGCTTTATGAACACTGAAGCTTTCTTT. Residues: CASSLTTGGFMNTEAFF.

This clonotype was counted between two and nine times. V gene TRBV9 combines with J gene TRBJ1-6; no reliable D call. The ends were cut back, 4 bases at V and 4 bases at J, with 9 bases in the middle. This CDR3 spans 14 amino acids. Germline assignment: CDR1 SGDLS and CDR2 YYNGEE. The CDR3 region has the DNA TGTGCCAGCAGCTTGGACGGTTATAATTCACCCCTCCACTTT. Protein product: CASSLDGYNSPLHF. Filled out from reference TRBV9 and TRBJ1-6, the complete variable domain reads DSGVTQTPKHLITATGQRVTLRCSPRSGDLSVYWYQQSLDQGLQFLIQYYNGEERAKGNILERFSAQQFPDLHSELNLSSLELGDSALYFCASSLDGYNSPLHFGNGTRLTVT.

This chain uses TRBV18 with TRBJ1-6; 7 bases line up with TRBD1. From germline, CDR1 is KGHSH and CDR2 LQKENI. With 4 bases clipped from V and 7 bases from J, the junction kept 4 bases outside the gene matches. This CDR3 spans 14 amino acids. CDR3 coding DNA: TGTGCCAGCTCACATGACAGGGAGAATTCACCCCTCCACTTT. It specifies CASSHDRENSPLHF. The full variable domain, its missing parts supplied by reference TRBV18 and TRBJ1-6, is NAGVMQNPRHLVRRRGQEARLRCSPMKGHSHVYWYRQLPEEGLKFMVYLQKENIIDESGMPKERFSAEFPKEGPSILRIQQVVRGDSAAYFCASSHDRENSPLHFGNGTRLTVT.